The entry that follows covers one TCR beta chain sequence. What it recognizes is unknown. The data are from a study of early T cells in non-severe SARS-CoV-2 infection. Turning to the study itself: Unsorted whole blood bulk RNA was sequenced, with unpaired chains.

Broader study findings: Clonotype matching in VDJdb favored anti-spike CD8 responses and did not capture private and CD4 specificities.

V gave up 4 bases and J gave up 8 bases; unmatched junction bases: 6. There are 14 residues in the CDR3. CDR1 and CDR2 (germline): WSHSY, SAAADI. Unique molecular identifiers were attached to individual cDNA molecules. TCRdb redid the calling of the 5' RACE reads with MiXCR, one entry per CDR3 protein. This table has approximately 65,000 distinct CDR3 sequences, under 15% appearing once. Sequencing input: whole blood. V gene TRBV10-2 combines with J gene TRBJ2-4; TRBD1 agrees at 9 bases. The TCR originated in an adult who was a healthcare worker with PCR-confirmed SARS-CoV-2 infection or an uninfected control (not recorded which). For the CDR3, the DNA is TGCGCCAGCAGTGCAGGACAGGGGAGGGACATTCAGTACTTC. Translated, it gives CASSAGQGRDIQYF.